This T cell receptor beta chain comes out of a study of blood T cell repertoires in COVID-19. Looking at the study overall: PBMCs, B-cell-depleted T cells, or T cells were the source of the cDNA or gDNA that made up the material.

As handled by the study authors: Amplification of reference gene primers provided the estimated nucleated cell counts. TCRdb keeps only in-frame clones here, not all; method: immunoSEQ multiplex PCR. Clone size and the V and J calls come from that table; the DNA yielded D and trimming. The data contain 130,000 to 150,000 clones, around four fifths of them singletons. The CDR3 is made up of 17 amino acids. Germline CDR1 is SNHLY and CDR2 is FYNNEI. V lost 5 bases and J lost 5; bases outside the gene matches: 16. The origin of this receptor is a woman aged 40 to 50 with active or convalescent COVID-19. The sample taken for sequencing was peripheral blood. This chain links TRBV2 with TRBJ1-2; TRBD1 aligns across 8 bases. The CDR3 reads CASSPGGVNANHYGYTF. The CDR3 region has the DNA TGTGCCAGCAGTCCAGGGGGCGTTAACGCCAATCATTATGGCTACACCTTC.